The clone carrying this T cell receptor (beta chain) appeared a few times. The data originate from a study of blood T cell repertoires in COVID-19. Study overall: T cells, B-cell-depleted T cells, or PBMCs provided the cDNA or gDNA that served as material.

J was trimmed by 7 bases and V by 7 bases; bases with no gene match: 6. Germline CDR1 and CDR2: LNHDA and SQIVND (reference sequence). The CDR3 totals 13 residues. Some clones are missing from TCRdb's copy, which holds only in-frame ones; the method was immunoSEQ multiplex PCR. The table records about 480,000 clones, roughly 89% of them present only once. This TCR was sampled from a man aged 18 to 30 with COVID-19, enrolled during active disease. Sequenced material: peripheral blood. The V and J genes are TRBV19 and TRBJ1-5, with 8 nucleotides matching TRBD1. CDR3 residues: CASNPDRDQPQHF. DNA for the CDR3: TGTGCCAGTAACCCGGACAGGGACCAGCCCCAGCATTTT.